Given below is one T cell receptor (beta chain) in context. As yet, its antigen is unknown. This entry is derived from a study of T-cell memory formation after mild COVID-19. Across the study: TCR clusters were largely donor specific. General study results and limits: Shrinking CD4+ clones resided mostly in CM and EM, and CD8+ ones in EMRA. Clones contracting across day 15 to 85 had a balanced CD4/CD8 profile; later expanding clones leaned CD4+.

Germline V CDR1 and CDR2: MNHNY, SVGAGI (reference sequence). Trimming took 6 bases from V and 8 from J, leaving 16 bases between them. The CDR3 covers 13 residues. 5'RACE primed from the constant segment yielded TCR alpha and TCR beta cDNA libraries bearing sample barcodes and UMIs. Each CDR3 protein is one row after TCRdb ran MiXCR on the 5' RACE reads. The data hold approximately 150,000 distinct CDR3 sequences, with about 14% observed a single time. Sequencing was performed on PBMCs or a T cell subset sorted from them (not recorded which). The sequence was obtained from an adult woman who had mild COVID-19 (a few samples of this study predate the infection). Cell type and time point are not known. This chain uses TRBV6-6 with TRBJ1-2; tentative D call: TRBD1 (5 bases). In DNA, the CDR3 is TGTGCCAGCAGCTCGGACACCACGCAAGGCTACACCTTC. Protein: CASSSDTTQGYTF.